The 22 T cell receptor beta chains reported below all come from one sample, sequenced in a study of shared clonotypes between healthy human individuals. Terminally differentiated effector memory CD45RA+ cells were excluded from the naive CD8 cells, which were CD45RO-negative and positively selected for CCR7. Measured with immunoSEQ multiplex PCR; TCRdb has only the in-frame clones, and not every one. Counted here are roughly 2 million clones, roughly 94% occurring once; the ten biggest clones make up approximately 1.2%. Source material: naive CD8+ T cells sorted from blood. Receptor source: a man between 18 and 29 years old in good health.

The rearrangement joins TRBV7-3 to TRBJ2-1; TRBD1 matches at 9 bases. The CDR3 has 15 amino acids. Germline values: CDR1 SGHTA, CDR2 FQGTGA. After removal of 2 bases from V and 5 bases from J, the junction contained 4 bases not matched to a gene. CDR3 loop: CASSLGQGLDNEQFF. CDR3 coding DNA: TGTGCCAGCAGCTTAGGACAGGGGTTAGACAATGAGCAGTTCTTC.

This chain connects TRBV4-1 to TRBJ2-5; 10 nucleotides match TRBD2. With 4 bases clipped from V and 3 bases from J, the junction kept 2 bases outside the gene matches. The CDR3 is 14 amino acids. Germline V gene data show CDR1 as MGHRA and CDR2 as YSYEKL. The CDR3 here is CASSLGLAEETQYF. CDR3 in DNA: TGCGCCAGCAGCCTTGGACTAGCGGAAGAGACCCAGTACTTC.

As to this clone: Other DNA sequences in the same sample also yield this CDR3. The chain carries TRBV27 and TRBJ2-7; D is undetermined. V lost 0 bases to trimming and J lost 4 bases, with 7 bases between them. CDR3 length: 13 residues. CDR1 and CDR2 (germline): MNHEY, SMNVEV (reference sequence). The CDR3 sequence is CASSLSPIYEQYF. For the CDR3, the DNA is TGTGCCAGCAGTTTATCGCCTATTTACGAGCAGTACTTC.

The chain joins TRBV28 to TRBJ2-7; no reliable D call. In germline, CDR1 is MDHEN, CDR2 SYDVKM. The CDR3 is 14 amino acids. The V end was cut by 3 bases, the J end by 1 base, with 10 bases between. The CDR3 bases are TGTGCCAGCAGTTTCCCGCCCGATTCCTACGAGCAGTACTTC. It yields the protein CASSFPPDSYEQYF.

V and J are TRBV27 and TRBJ1-2, with a weak D call TRBD1 (5 bases). The CDR3 is 14 residues long. Between the trimmed V and J ends, which lost 1 base and 7 bases, there was a span of 13 bases. From germline, CDR1 is MNHEY and CDR2 SMNVEV (reference sequence). CDR3 in amino acids: CASSLLVRGAGYTF. The CDR3 DNA is TGTGCCAGCAGTTTATTGGTTCGAGGGGCTGGCTACACCTTC.

The chain employs TRBV28 and TRBJ2-5, with 7 bases fitting TRBD1. Germline V gives CDR1 MDHEN, CDR2 SYDVKM. The CDR3 is made up of 13 amino acids. The V segment lost 7 bases and the J segment 4 bases; nucleotides outside the gene matches: 6. The CDR3: CASKRGLRETQYF. The CDR3 DNA reads TGTGCCAGCAAGAGGGGGCTGAGAGAGACCCAGTACTTC.

This clone turned up a few times. The same CDR3 arises from other DNA sequences in this sample as well. V is TRBV4-3 and J is TRBJ2-7; 7 nucleotides align to TRBD1. J was trimmed by 2 bases and V by 1 base; bases with no gene match: 5. Germline CDR1 reads LGHNA; CDR2 reads YSLEER. CDR3 length: 15 amino acids. Here the CDR3 reads CASSQARTGTYEQYF. CDR3 DNA sequence: TGCGCCAGCAGCCAAGCCCGGACAGGAACCTACGAGCAGTACTTC.

Here the CDR3 DNA reads TGTGCCAGCAGTTATGCAGGATCCTACACTGAAGCTTTCTTT. It yields the protein CASSYAGSYTEAFF. This chain joins TRBV6-5 and TRBJ1-1; D unresolved. This CDR3 spans 14 amino acids. Germline V gene data show CDR1 as MNHEY and CDR2 as SVGAGI. Trimming cost V 3 bases and J 3 bases, with 11 bases left between them.

This chain uses TRBV9 with TRBJ2-3; 7 bases are shared with TRBD2. The J segment lost 4 bases and the V segment lost 2 bases, leaving 10 bases of the junction unmatched. CDR1 SGDLS and CDR2 YYNGEE come from the germline V gene. This CDR3 is built from 16 residues. The CDR3 reads CASSVDGGGSPDTQYF. CDR3 nucleotide sequence: TGTGCCAGCAGCGTCGATGGCGGGGGAAGCCCAGATACGCAGTATTTT.

This rearrangement joins TRBV30 to TRBJ1-1; the match to TRBD1 covers 7 bases. This CDR3 has 13 amino acids. CDR1 and CDR2 from the germline V gene are GTSNPN and SVGIG (reference sequence). The V segment lost 0 bases and the J segment 6 bases; nucleotides outside the gene matches: 4. CDR3 loop: CAWSVWQGAEAFF. The CDR3, as DNA: TGTGCCTGGAGTGTATGGCAGGGGGCTGAAGCTTTCTTT. The whole variable domain, filled in from reference TRBV30 and TRBJ1-1, reads SQTIHQWPATLVQPVGSPLSLECTVEGTSNPNLYWYRQAAGRGLQLLFYSVGIGQISSEVPQNLSASRPQDRQFILSSKKLLLSDSGFYLCAWSVWQGAEAFFGQGTRLTVV.

V gene TRBV6-5 combines with J gene TRBJ1-5; TRBD1 aligns across 7 bases. Germline assignment: CDR1 MNHEY and CDR2 SVGAGI. V was pared by 6 bases and J by 5 bases, with 7 bases of the junction left unmatched. This CDR3 spans 14 amino acids. The CDR3, as DNA: TGTGCCAGCAGAAAGGGACAGCCAGATCAGCCCCAGCATTTT. Amino acid sequence: CASRKGQPDQPQHF.

The V gene is TRBV25-1, the J gene TRBJ1-2, with D possibly being TRBD1 (5 bases). The CDR3 loop spans 14 amino acids. Trimming left V 5 bases short and J 5 bases short, with 15 bases between. The V gene's germline CDR1 is MGHDK and CDR2 SYGVNS. This CDR3 is CASSPWGTRYGYTF. DNA of the CDR3: TGTGCCAGCAGTCCTTGGGGCACTCGGTATGGCTACACCTTC.

The J gene is TRBJ2-7, the V gene TRBV29-1; TRBD1 matches at 9 bases. V lost 5 bases, J lost 6 bases, and 11 bases stayed unmatched. CDR1 SQVTM and CDR2 ANQGSEA come from the germline V gene. CDR3 size: 14 residues. The CDR3 coding sequence is TGCAGCGTTCATACTCCGGGACAGGGCGGCGAGCAGTACTTC. As protein: CSVHTPGQGGEQYF.

This clone showed up just once. The chain joins TRBV5-6 to TRBJ2-5; the match to TRBD2 covers 11 bases. The germline V gene encodes CDR1 SGHDT and CDR2 YYEEEE. The CDR3 runs 16 residues. V lost 1 base, J lost 0 bases, and 2 bases stayed unmatched. The CDR3 nucleotides are TGTGCCAGCAGCTTGTATAGCGGGGGGGACCAAGAGACCCAGTACTTC. Encoded protein: CASSLYSGGDQETQYF.

The chain couples TRBV27 to TRBJ2-5, with TRBD1 matching over 8 bases. The CDR3 runs to 15 residues. The V gene's germline CDR1 is MNHEY and CDR2 SMNVEV (reference sequence). V shed 6 bases and J 1 base; nucleotides not matched to a gene: 7. In DNA, the CDR3 is TGTGCCAGCAGCGTTGGGACAGGCCTCCAAGAGACCCAGTACTTC. It specifies CASSVGTGLQETQYF.

This clone appeared a single time. The CDR3, as DNA: TGTGCCAGCAGCCTCCGGGACAGCTTAAATGAAAAACTGTTTTTT. Its protein product is CASSLRDSLNEKLFF. This chain connects TRBV7-6 to TRBJ1-4; 7 bases fit TRBD1. With 5 bases clipped from V and 5 bases from J, the junction kept 8 bases outside the gene matches. This CDR3 contains 15 residues. Germline V CDR1 and CDR2: SGHVS, FNYEAQ.

The V gene is TRBV5-1, the J gene TRBJ2-7; 9 bases line up with TRBD2. After removal of 2 bases from V and 2 bases from J, the junction contained 2 bases not matched to a gene. The CDR3 is 14 residues long. Per the germline V gene, CDR1 is SGHRS and CDR2 is YFSETQ. CDR3 bases: TGCGCCAGCAGCTTTTCTAGCGGGGCCTACGAGCAGTACTTC. This gives the protein CASSFSSGAYEQYF.

A note on this clone: Within the sample, other DNA sequences also encode this same CDR3. The rearrangement joins TRBV30 to TRBJ1-1; the D is unclear. Germline CDR1 reads GTSNPN; CDR2 reads SVGIG (reference sequence). Trimming removed 5 bases from V and 1 base from J, with 5 bases in between. There are 11 residues in the CDR3. The DNA of the CDR3 is TGTGCCTGGGCGGGGAACACTGAAGCTTTCTTT. Amino acids: CAWAGNTEAFF.

The chain is built from TRBV4-1 and TRBJ2-7; the match to TRBD2 covers 11 bases. The junction had 16 bases not matched to a gene; V was cut back by 1 base and J by 2 bases. The CDR3 is 20 residues long. Germline lookup yields CDR1 MGHRA and CDR2 YSYEKL. DNA for the CDR3: TGCGCCAGCAGCCAAGCGCCCAAGACTAGCGGGAACTCCCCGCCCTACGAGCAGTACTTC. It yields the protein CASSQAPKTSGNSPPYEQYF.

This clone was seen more than once but under ten times. The sample holds other DNA sequences that translate to the same CDR3. The chain combines TRBV11-2 with TRBJ1-5; possibly TRBD1 for D (5 bases). The germline V gene encodes CDR1 SGHAT and CDR2 FQNNGV. V lost 0 bases and J lost 4, with 10 bases in between. This CDR3 comprises 15 residues. The CDR3 DNA reads TGTGCCAGCAGCTTAGATGGGGCAGGGAATCAGCCCCAGCATTTT. Protein sequence: CASSLDGAGNQPQHF.

V and J are TRBV4-1 and TRBJ2-3; 12 bases are a match to TRBD2. Germline lookup yields CDR1 MGHRA and CDR2 YSYEKL. CDR3 length: 16 amino acids. V lost 5 bases to trimming and J lost 4 bases; unmatched junction nucleotides: 7. Here the CDR3 DNA reads TGCGCCAGCAGCTCGCGGACTAGCGGGGCCCCAGATACGCAGTATTTT. Translating it yields CASSSRTSGAPDTQYF.

This clone was counted a few times. The chain has TRBV30 and TRBJ2-1; 8 bases are a match to TRBD2. Germline V lookup: CDR1 GTSNPN, CDR2 SVGIG (reference sequence). The V gene end was trimmed by 4 bases and the J gene end by 6 bases; junction bases not matched to a gene: 17. The CDR3 is 17 residues long. CDR3: CAWNVGAGASLGNEQFF. CDR3 sequence (DNA): TGTGCCTGGAACGTGGGAGCGGGAGCTAGTCTGGGCAATGAGCAGTTCTTC. Drawing the rest from reference TRBV30 and TRBJ2-1, the complete variable domain is SQTIHQWPATLVQPVGSPLSLECTVEGTSNPNLYWYRQAAGRGLQLLFYSVGIGQISSEVPQNLSASRPQDRQFILSSKKLLLSDSGFYLCAWNVGAGASLGNEQFFGPGTRLTVL.